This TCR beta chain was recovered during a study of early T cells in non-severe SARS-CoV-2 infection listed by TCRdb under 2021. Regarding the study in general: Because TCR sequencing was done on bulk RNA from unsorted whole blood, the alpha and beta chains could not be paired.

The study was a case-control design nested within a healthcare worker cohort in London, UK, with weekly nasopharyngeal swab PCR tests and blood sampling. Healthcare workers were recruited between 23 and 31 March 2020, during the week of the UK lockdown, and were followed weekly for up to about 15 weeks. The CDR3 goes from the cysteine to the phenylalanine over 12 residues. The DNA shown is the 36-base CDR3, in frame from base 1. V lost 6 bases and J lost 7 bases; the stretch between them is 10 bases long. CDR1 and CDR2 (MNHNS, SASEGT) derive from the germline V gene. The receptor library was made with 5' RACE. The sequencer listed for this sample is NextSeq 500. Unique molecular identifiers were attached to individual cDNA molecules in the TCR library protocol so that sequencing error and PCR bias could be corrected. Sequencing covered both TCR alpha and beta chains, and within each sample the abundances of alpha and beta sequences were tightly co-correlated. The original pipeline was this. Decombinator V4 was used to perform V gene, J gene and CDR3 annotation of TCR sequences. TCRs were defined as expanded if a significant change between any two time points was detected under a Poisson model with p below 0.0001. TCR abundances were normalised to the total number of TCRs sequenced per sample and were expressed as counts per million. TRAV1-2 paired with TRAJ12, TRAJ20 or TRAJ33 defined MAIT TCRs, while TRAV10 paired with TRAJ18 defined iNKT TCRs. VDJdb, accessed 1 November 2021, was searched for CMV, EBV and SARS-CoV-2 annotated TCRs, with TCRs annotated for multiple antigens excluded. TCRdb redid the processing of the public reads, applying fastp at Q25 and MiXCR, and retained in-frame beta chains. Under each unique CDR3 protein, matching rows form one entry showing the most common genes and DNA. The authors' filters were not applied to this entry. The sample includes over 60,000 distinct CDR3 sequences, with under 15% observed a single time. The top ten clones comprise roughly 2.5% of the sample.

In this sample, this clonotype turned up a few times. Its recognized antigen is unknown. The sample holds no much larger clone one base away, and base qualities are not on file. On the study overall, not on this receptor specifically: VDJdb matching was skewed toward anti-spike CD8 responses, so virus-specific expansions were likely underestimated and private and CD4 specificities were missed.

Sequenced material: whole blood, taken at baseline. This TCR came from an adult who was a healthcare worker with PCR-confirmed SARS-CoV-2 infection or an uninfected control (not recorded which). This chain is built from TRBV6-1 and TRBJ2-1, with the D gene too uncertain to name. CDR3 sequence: CASSVTVNEQFF. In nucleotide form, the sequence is TGTGCCAGCAGCGTCACAGTGAATGAGCAGTTCTTC.